This is a list of T cell receptor beta chains from one sample in a study of metastatic and nonmetastatic thyroid tumors. TCRdb re-clonotyped the PCR reads via MiXCR. This sample has 21,000 or so clones, with about 17% found just once. The sequenced sample was blood. These receptors originate from a male donor with papillary thyroid cancer or a benign thyroid nodule (not recorded which). Some clones in this sample may be carry-over from other donors' samples. The CDR3 runs from the conserved cysteine through the conserved F or W. Each record gives: J gene, clone size, D gene, V gene, CDR3 DNA, CDR3 protein. D genes are given only for firm matches. Rows give clone size only sometimes, using once, few, many, or a class for an expanded clone.

j_call: TRBJ1-2
clone_size: NA
d_call: NA
v_call: TRBV12-3/TRBV12-4
cdr3_nt: TGTGCCAGCAGTCATAACAGGGTTGGCTACACCTTC
cdr3_aa: CASSHNRVGYTF

j_call: TRBJ2-7
clone_size: medium-sized
d_call: NA
v_call: TRBV28
cdr3_nt: TGTGCCAGCAGTTTTTGGGGGCCCTACGAGCAGTACTTC
cdr3_aa: CASSFWGPYEQYF

j_call: TRBJ2-7
clone_size: many
d_call: NA
v_call: TRBV2
cdr3_nt: TGTGCCACCAGAGATACTTACGAGCAGTACTTC
cdr3_aa: CATRDTYEQYF

j_call: TRBJ2-5
clone_size: NA
d_call: NA
v_call: TRBV7-2
cdr3_nt: TGTGCCAGCAGCTTAGCGATCGAGCGGCAAGAGACCCAGTACTTC
cdr3_aa: CASSLAIERQETQYF

j_call: TRBJ2-6
clone_size: many
d_call: NA
v_call: TRBV5-1
cdr3_nt: TGCGCCAGCAGCGGAGACAGGAGGTTAGGACAGCGCTCTGGGGCCAACGTCCTGACTTTC
cdr3_aa: CASSGDRRLGQRSGANVLTF

j_call: TRBJ1-2
clone_size: NA
d_call: TRBD1
v_call: TRBV5-1
cdr3_nt: TGCGCCAGCAGCTTGGTTTCACAGGGGGCGTATGGCTACACCTTC
cdr3_aa: CASSLVSQGAYGYTF

j_call: TRBJ2-1
clone_size: NA
d_call: TRBD2
v_call: TRBV3-1
cdr3_nt: TGTGCCAGCAGCCTGGGACTAGCTGGCAATGAGCAGTTCTTC
cdr3_aa: CASSLGLAGNEQFF

j_call: TRBJ1-2
clone_size: NA
d_call: NA
v_call: TRBV4-2
cdr3_nt: TGTGCCAGCAGCCAGTTTATGGGATTAAGGGACTATGGCTACACCTTC
cdr3_aa: CASSQFMGLRDYGYTF

j_call: TRBJ2-5
clone_size: many
d_call: NA
v_call: TRBV5-4
cdr3_nt: TGTGCCAGCAGCCCCGGTACCGGATACGACCAAGAGACCCAGTACTTC
cdr3_aa: CASSPGTGYDQETQYF

j_call: TRBJ2-3
clone_size: NA
d_call: NA
v_call: TRBV30
cdr3_nt: TGTGCCTGGAGTGTGGGGAACACAGATACGCAGTATTTT
cdr3_aa: CAWSVGNTDTQYF

j_call: TRBJ1-2
clone_size: NA
d_call: NA
v_call: TRBV5-1
cdr3_nt: TGCGCCAGCAGCTCGCCCGACACCCTCTATGGCTACACCTTC
cdr3_aa: CASSSPDTLYGYTF

j_call: TRBJ2-7
clone_size: medium-sized
d_call: TRBD1
v_call: TRBV19
cdr3_nt: TGTGCCAGTAATAGACAGGGGCCCGGGTACGAGCAGTACTTC
cdr3_aa: CASNRQGPGYEQYF

j_call: TRBJ2-7
clone_size: few
d_call: TRBD2
v_call: TRBV27
cdr3_nt: TGTGCCAGCAGTATAAATAGCGGGAGTTTTCTCGAGCAGTACTTC
cdr3_aa: CASSINSGSFLEQYF